This entry features one T cell receptor beta chain sequence. The record originates from a study of cytomegalovirus exposure and HLA in healthy donors. The primer mix had 60 Vbeta and 13 Jbeta primers. TCRdb keeps only in-frame clones here, not all; method: immunoSEQ multiplex PCR. In all, the sample yields approximately 50,000 clones. V was pared by 5 bases and J by 0 bases, with 13 bases between. The CDR3 loop spans 15 amino acids. CDR1 is SEHNR and CDR2 is FQNEAQ in the germline V gene (reference sequence). The specimen sequenced was PBMCs. This TCR came from a female donor in good health and CMV-seronegative. The genes are TRBV7-9 and TRBJ1-1; no reliable D call. CDR3 region: CASSQTHGVNTEAFF. DNA for the CDR3: TGTGCCAGCAGCCAGACTCACGGGGTGAACACTGAAGCTTTCTTT.